The 14 T cell receptor beta chains below come from one sample, sequenced in a study of T cell responses to AZD1222 COVID-19 vaccine. Method: immunoSEQ multiplex PCR; TCRdb's copy keeps in-frame clones and lacks some. The data hold about 140,000 clones, with more than 85% observed a single time. The sample in question was peripheral blood, obtained on day 0 of AZD1222 vaccination. These receptors all stem from an adult in good health.

This chain links TRBV19 with TRBJ1-4; D is unresolved. V was cut by 2 bases and J by 5 bases, with 0 bases left in between. CDR1 is LNHDA, CDR2 SQIVND, per germline (reference sequence). This CDR3 has 11 amino acids. The CDR3 nucleotides read TGTGCCAGTAGTATAAATGAAAAACTGTTTTTT. Protein sequence: CASSINEKLFF.

The chain is built from TRBV10-3 and TRBJ2-1; tentatively, D is TRBD1 or TRBD2 (5 bases each). V was trimmed by 0 bases and J by 9 bases, leaving 12 bases between them. CDR3 size: 14 residues. Looked up from germline, CDR1 is ENHRY and CDR2 is SYGVKD. CDR3 sequence reads: CAISESRGVSEQFF. The CDR3 DNA reads TGTGCCATCAGTGAGTCTCGGGGCGTCAGTGAGCAGTTCTTC.

The chain joins TRBV2 to TRBJ2-5; no clear D. Germline CDR1 SNHLY, CDR2 FYNNEI. V shed 6 bases and J shed 5 bases, with 13 bases lying between them. The CDR3 sequence is 13 residues long. The CDR3 region is CASRDSVPETQYF. The DNA for the CDR3 is TGTGCCAGCAGGGATAGTGTTCCGGAGACCCAGTACTTC.

This sequence joins TRBV6-5 and TRBJ1-1; D may be TRBD1 (6 bases). CDR1 is MNHEY and CDR2 is SVGAGI in the germline V gene. The V end was cut by 7 bases, the J end by 7 bases, with 19 bases between. The CDR3 runs 14 residues. In DNA form, the CDR3 reads TGTGCCAGCATTACCCCGACCGGACAGCGTGAAGCTTTCTTT. The encoded protein is CASITPTGQREAFF.

The rearrangement joins TRBV6-5 to TRBJ1-5; D possibly corresponds to TRBD1 (5 bases). The CDR3 totals 15 residues. Germline V gene sequence: CDR1 MNHEY, CDR2 SVGAGI. The V end was cut by 6 bases, the J end by 3 bases, with 15 bases between. The CDR3 bases are TGTGCCAGCAGGACCCCAGGGCAGAACAATCAGCCCCAGCATTTT. It codes for CASRTPGQNNQPQHF.

The chain combines TRBV7-3 with TRBJ2-1; 8 nucleotides align to TRBD1. V dropped 3 bases and J dropped 8; count of bases not matched to a gene: 3. The CDR3 is 13 amino acids. The germline CDR1 and CDR2 sequences are SGHTA and FQGTGA. The CDR3 here is CASSFDRGYEQFF. Here the CDR3 DNA reads TGTGCCAGCAGCTTTGACAGGGGATATGAGCAGTTCTTC.

The chain couples TRBV4-2 to TRBJ2-5, with D uncertain. Germline V CDR1 and CDR2: LGHNA, YNFKEQ. V lost 1 base and J 5 bases, leaving 11 bases between the germline ends. This CDR3 has 14 residues. CDR3 in DNA: TGTGCCAGCAGCCAAGCCTGGGAAGTGGAGACCCAGTACTTC. Translated, it gives CASSQAWEVETQYF.

The chain is built from TRBV4-1 and TRBJ2-5; D is ambiguous. The CDR3 is 14 amino acids. CDR1 MGHRA and CDR2 YSYEKL come from the germline V gene. Trimming stripped 1 base from V and 5 bases from J, with 11 bases between. The CDR3 loop is CASSQVQNPETQYF. CDR3 nucleotides: TGCGCCAGCAGCCAAGTACAGAACCCTGAGACCCAGTACTTC.

The chain combines TRBV30 with TRBJ1-2, with D perhaps TRBD1 (6 bases). V was pared by 2 bases and J by 7 bases, with 23 bases between. The CDR3 has 16 amino acids. Per the germline V gene, CDR1 is GTSNPN and CDR2 is SVGIG (reference sequence). For the CDR3, the DNA is TGTGCCTGGAGTCCTAACAAAGGACAGATCTACTTTGGCTACACCTTC. Its protein product is CAWSPNKGQIYFGYTF.

This chain connects TRBV6-2 or TRBV6-3 to TRBJ1-1; D is possibly TRBD1 (5 bases). From germline, CDR1 is MNHEY and CDR2 SVGEGT. The CDR3 consists of 12 residues. V was pared by 5 bases and J by 6 bases, with 10 bases between. This CDR3 reads CASSKGRAEAFF. As DNA, the CDR3 is TGTGCCAGCAGTAAGGGGCGGGCTGAAGCTTTCTTT.

The V gene is TRBV18, the J gene TRBJ2-1; 14 bases align to TRBD2. Germline V gives CDR1 KGHSH, CDR2 LQKENI. V was clipped by 4 bases and J by 6 bases; unmatched bases: 5. The CDR3 extends over 16 amino acids. The CDR3 sequence is CASSQETSGGANEQFF. The CDR3 region has the DNA TGTGCCAGCTCACAAGAGACTAGCGGGGGGGCCAATGAGCAGTTCTTC.

This clone was counted a single time. V usage is TRBV23-1 and J usage is TRBJ2-7; 7 bases line up with TRBD2. TRBV23-1 is reported as an ORF; its role is uncertain. The CDR3 has 16 amino acids. Trimming cost V 2 bases and J 1 base; bases outside gene matches: 8. The CDR3 coding sequence is TGCGCCAGCAGTCAAGGTCGGACTAGTCGGTCCTACGAGCAGTACTTC. It yields the protein CASSQGRTSRSYEQYF.

The V and J genes are TRBV6-5 and TRBJ1-1, with D perhaps TRBD1 (5 bases). CDR1 is MNHEY, CDR2 SVGAGI, per germline. The CDR3 is 15 residues long. Trimming left V 6 bases short and J 1 base short, with 15 bases between. The CDR3 DNA is TGTGCCAGCAGGGAGTACGGGGACCCGAACACTGAAGCTTTCTTT. Residues: CASREYGDPNTEAFF.

The chain carries TRBV5-1 and TRBJ1-2, with D unresolved. Germline loops: CDR1 SGHRS, CDR2 YFSETQ. The CDR3 is 13 amino acids. V gave up 4 bases and J gave up 3 bases, with 10 bases separating them. CDR3 protein: CASSRGRDYGYTF. In DNA, the CDR3 is TGCGCCAGCAGCCGCGGGCGGGACTATGGCTACACCTTC.